This record covers a single T cell receptor beta chain. This clone came up a few times. Its antigen remains undetermined. No base-level quality is on record; no much larger clone is a single base apart. The CDR3 starts with the cysteine, ends with the phenylalanine, and has 13 residues. Only CDR3 DNA remains: 39 bases, in frame from the first base. The germline V gene (reference sequence) specifies GTSNPN as CDR1 and SVGIG as CDR2. Compared with germline, V lacks 0 bases and J lacks 2 bases; bases without a gene match: 1. This specimen belongs to a study of cytomegalovirus exposure and HLA in healthy donors (TCRdb year 2017). About the full investigation: In an earlier analysis of 587 of the donors, 276 Gb of sequence data and 90 million to 130 million unique TCR beta sequences from about 190 million T cells were reported. Four or five DR-DQ haplotypes were handled as single units for association and clustering because linkage in the cohort was strong. Of the 398 genotyped donors, approximately 80% fell in the genetic ancestry cluster associated with self-reported Caucasian donors. Along with the roughly 670-subject first cohort, a separate validation cohort of around 110 different subjects was used. A later analysis re-examined previously published TCR beta repertoires from over 500 donors and added high-resolution HLA genotyping to investigate patterns of TCR occurrence. All discovery cohort repertoires had been generated using a single sequencing platform. High-throughput TCR immunosequencing, statistical association of individual TCRs with disease status, and machine learning were combined to predict cytomegalovirus infection status. Donor age, sex, ethnicity and CMV serostatus were compiled alongside the repertoire data. On average, about 200,000 unique TCR beta nucleotide sequences were sequenced per donor among 398 genotyped donors of the cohort, with roughly 19% of those sequences being non-productive. Typing coverage varied by locus: about 620-640 donors for A, B, C, DRB1 and DQB1; around 560 for DQA1; over 600 for DPA1; approximately 470 for DPB1. Class I and class II HLA loci were covered by the typing at four-digit resolution. Genome-wide SNP genotypes for about 60% of the roughly 700 donors were used in a later genetic analysis, which treated that subset as a discovery cohort. The aim of the study was to test whether cataloging public T cell receptors could identify signatures of past pathogen exposure. Approximately 330 gigabases of sequencing data and roughly 81 million unique TCR sequences made up an early release that covered under 750 HLA-typed donors. To decide whether each TCR beta V gene segment behaved as functional or pseudogenic, an earlier analysis of some 600 of the donors relied on high-throughput TCR beta sequencing. Rather than drawing on any new phenotypic data, the later analysis identified candidate immune exposures from TCR beta sequences and the way those sequences occurred across donors. The T cell repertoires of around 670 subjects were profiled by immunosequencing and related to cytomegalovirus serostatus.

The cohort comprised around 690 healthy bone marrow donors. All cohort members were sampled while nominally healthy, although unrecorded immune exposures were likely present. The donor was CMV seropositive and was included in the group of 270 or so seropositive cohort members. Each donor provided a peripheral blood sample, and peripheral blood mononuclear cells were used for TCR beta sequencing. The Qiagen DNeasy Blood Extraction Kit was used to extract genomic DNA from the blood cell samples. Library generation was performed with the immunoSEQ multiplex PCR assay. For the multiplex PCR, a mixture combining 60 forward primers for TCR Vbeta segments and 13 reverse primers for TCR Jbeta segments was used. The CDR3 region of rearranged TCR beta genes was amplified from genomic DNA with a multiplex PCR assay. On the Illumina HiSeq System, the amplified TCR beta libraries were sequenced as 87-base-pair reads. The published analysis was carried out like this. In a later analysis, tens of millions of unique TCR beta chains were counted across the roughly 610 repertoires, and about 10 million of these chains were shared by at least two donors. To remove PCR and sequencing errors, raw reads were error-corrected and collapsed into unique sequences using a nearest-neighbor algorithm that merged closely related sequences. V, D and J gene segments were assigned by aligning CDR3 sequences to IMGT reference sequences. Each retained sequence needed at least a six-nucleotide match to both a V gene segment and a J gene segment. Rearrangements were classified as productive when the CDR3 lacked stop codons and remained in frame with V and J, and all other rearrangements were classified as non-productive. Following IMGT convention, CDR3 was defined as the stretch from the second conserved V-encoded cysteine to the conserved J-encoded phenylalanine. Sequences without an unambiguous match to a single V gene segment were excluded from the earlier analysis of approximately 560 of the donors. An earlier analysis of several hundred of the donors called V segments functional above 56.7% productive rearrangements and segregating when the between-donor standard deviation exceeded 5%. A statistical classification framework was developed to diagnose cytomegalovirus status using the catalog of TCR beta chain sequences. A later analysis assigned V and J genes by comparing TCR nucleotide sequences with IMGT/GENE-DB human TR gene sequences. The TCRdist pipeline was used in a later analysis to assign CDR3 sequences and most-parsimonious VDJ recombination scenarios. In a later analysis, every TCR beta chain was defined by the combination of its CDR3 amino acid sequence and its V-gene family, and reads without a unique V-gene family were dropped. A later analysis removed nearly 600 highly shared, low-generation-probability nucleotide sequences to deal with suspected cross-contamination and a sequencing artifact. In a later analysis, a clonal expansion index was calculated for each public chain from normalized within-repertoire ranks of inferred template counts. In a later analysis, generation probabilities were computed with a VDJ recombination model fitted to out-of-frame rearrangements, and the resulting probabilities were checked against IGoR. In a later analysis, hypergeometric tests were used to score TCR-TCR, TCR-HLA and TCR-CMV co-occurrence, with a repertoire-size bias correction applied to TCR pairs. In a later analysis, false discovery rates were estimated by permuting HLA or CMV assignments 20 times. In a later analysis, co-occurring TCRs were grouped using DBSCAN, and TCRdist sequence similarity was added for clustering within HLA-allele-positive subsets. For co-occurrence clustering, repertoires with fewer than 30,000 or more than 120,000 public chains were excluded, along with roughly 5 repertoires with anomalous nucleotide sharing. The table comes from immuneACCESS by way of TCRdb, which keeps in-frame sequences with V and J called. Part of the clones is missing from these tables; in studies checked, under half for an unresolved V gene and the rest for unknown reasons. That table gives V, J and clone size, and the DNA gave D and trimming. This sample lists roughly 84,000 clones; 63% were detected once. The ten largest clonotypes hold around 16% of the sample.

Broader findings and caveats from the paper: Sequencing depth was assumed to be roughly uniform across donors in the presence/absence analyses, though that assumption may not hold. Immune exposure information for the cohort was limited to CMV serostatus. Compared with the roughly 600-donor mean, donors in an Asian-associated ancestry cluster had fewer N-insertions in productive TCRs, according to a later genetic analysis. Compared with equally common non-associated chains, HLA-associated TCR beta chains in a later analysis were more clonally expanded and had lower generation probabilities. Because counts were too low, seventeen rarely observed V segments, including chromosome 9 orphons, were excluded from the earlier analysis of around 640 of the donors. An earlier analysis of approximately 570 of the donors showed that most TCR beta V segments appeared in productive rearrangements either about 87% or about 30% of the time, which broadly matched IMGT annotations. Correlated functional status among segregating V segments might be attributable to linkage disequilibrium, but an unknown experimental factor could not be ruled out. A group of highly shared sequence variants was considered likely to be a technical artifact of the sequencing pipeline. An association between a missense DCLRE1C variant and V-gene and J-gene trimming of TCR beta chains was found in a later genetic analysis and replicated in an independent cohort. Because the 87-base-pair reads could not distinguish some IMGT-functional V segments, including TRBV6-2 and TRBV6-3, those segments were excluded. In both the original and validation cohorts, the classifier was reported to diagnose cytomegalovirus status with high specificity and sensitivity. While some public TCRs were present in many individuals, most TCR sequences turned up only very rarely across donors. A later analysis found that TCR association rates varied across HLA loci, with DRB1 alleles showing the most associated TCRs and HLA-C alleles the fewest. The study gave a list of 150 to 200 TCR beta chains associated with cytomegalovirus. A further reported finding was that TCR beta sequences accurately predicted the HLA-A and HLA-B alleles for most subjects in the first cohort. Because HLA typing was missing for some donors at each locus, association tests included only the typed subset. In a later analysis, several top co-occurrence clusters were reported to appear linked to parvovirus B19, influenza, CMV and Epstein-Barr virus. Only TCR beta chains were sequenced in this cohort, and the absence of alpha or paired-chain data limited detectable features. When HLA alleles, especially DR and DQ, strongly co-occurred, attributing TCR associations to individual alleles was difficult. In vitro tests confirmed that a few of the cytomegalovirus-associated TCR beta chains recognize cytomegalovirus antigens. A later analysis associated 15,000 or so TCR beta sequences with specific HLA alleles at a false discovery rate of 0.05. A later analysis found that most CMV-associated TCR beta chains appeared HLA-restricted, with HLA associations seemingly driven largely by CMV exposure. The authors suggested that the approach could potentially be generalized to other disease states and immunological phenotypes.

This TCR came from a woman aged 35 to 49 in good health and CMV-seropositive. This chain is built from TRBV30 and TRBJ2-7, with 7 middle bases fitting TRBD1. The sample taken for sequencing was PBMCs. The DNA reads TGTGCCTGGAGTGTCGACAGGGCCTACGAGCAGTACTTC. Its amino acids are CAWSVDRAYEQYF.